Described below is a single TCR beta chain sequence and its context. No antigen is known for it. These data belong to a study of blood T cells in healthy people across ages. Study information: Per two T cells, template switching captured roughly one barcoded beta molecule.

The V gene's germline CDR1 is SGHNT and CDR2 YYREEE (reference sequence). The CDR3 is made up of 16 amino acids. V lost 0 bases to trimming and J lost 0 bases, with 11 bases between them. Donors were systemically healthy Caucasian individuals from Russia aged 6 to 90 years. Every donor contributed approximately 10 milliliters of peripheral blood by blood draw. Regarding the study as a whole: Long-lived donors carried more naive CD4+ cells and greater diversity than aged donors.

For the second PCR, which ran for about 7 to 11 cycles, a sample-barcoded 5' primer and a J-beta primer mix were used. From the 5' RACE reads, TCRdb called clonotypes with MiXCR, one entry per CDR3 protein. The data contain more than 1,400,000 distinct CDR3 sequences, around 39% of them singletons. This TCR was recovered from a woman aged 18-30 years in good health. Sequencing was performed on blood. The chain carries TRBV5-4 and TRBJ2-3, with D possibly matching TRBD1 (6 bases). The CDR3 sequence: CASSLGGQDSTDTQYF. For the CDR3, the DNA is TGTGCCAGCAGCTTGGGGGGGCAGGACAGCACAGATACGCAGTATTTT.